These 8 T cell receptor beta chains were sequenced from one sample in a study of blood T cells in healthy people across ages. Alongside a J-beta primer mix, a sample-barcoded 5' primer served in a second PCR lasting about 7 to 12 cycles. Each CDR3 protein is one row after TCRdb ran MiXCR on the 5' RACE reads. This sample has 1.5 million to 2 million distinct CDR3 sequences, with 28% found just once. Sequencing input: blood. The receptor set was obtained from a woman younger than 45 in good health.

Many counts were recorded for this clonotype. The chain uses TRBV20-1 and TRBJ2-7; D perhaps matches TRBD1 (6 bases). Germline V gives CDR1 DFQATT, CDR2 SNEGSKA (reference sequence). The V and J ends lost 0 bases and 2 bases respectively, with 14 bases between them. The length of the CDR3 is 15 residues. CDR3 sequence (DNA): TGCAGTGCTAGAGATATACAGGGTTTTACCTACGAGCAGTACTTC. Translating it yields CSARDIQGFTYEQYF.

DNA of the CDR3: TGTGCCAGCAACCCCTCATGGCGGTACGAGCAGTACTTC. It is translated as CASNPSWRYEQYF. The chain joins TRBV5-6 to TRBJ2-7; D is unclear. The CDR3 totals 13 residues. Trimming removed 6 bases at V and 4 bases at J, with 14 bases between. Germline V lookup: CDR1 SGHDT, CDR2 YYEEEE.

The chain has TRBV5-5 and TRBJ1-2; TRBD1 is a possible D gene (5 bases). The CDR3 covers 14 residues. V gave up 0 bases and J gave up 7 bases, with 13 bases separating them. Germline V lookup: CDR1 SGHKS, CDR2 YYEKEE (reference sequence). The CDR3 loop reads CASSLARGGPGYTF. The CDR3 coding sequence is TGTGCCAGCAGCTTGGCCCGGGGCGGCCCTGGCTACACCTTC.

This chain's CDR3 is CSAVQPYTGELFF. The CDR3, as DNA: TGCAGTGCAGTCCAGCCCTACACCGGGGAGCTGTTTTTT. The genes are TRBV20-1 and TRBJ2-2; D unresolved. This CDR3 is built from 13 residues. V dropped 6 bases and J dropped 3 bases, with 11 bases sitting between them. Germline V CDR1 and CDR2: DFQATT, SNEGSKA (reference sequence).

This chain joins TRBV20-1 and TRBJ2-1, with D tentatively TRBD1 or TRBD2 (5 bases each). V dropped 2 bases and J dropped 5 bases, with 13 bases sitting between them. The germline gives CDR1 DFQATT, CDR2 SNEGSKA (reference sequence). CDR3 length equals 14 residues. The CDR3 spells CSARSGTSDNEQFF. The CDR3 coding sequence is TGCAGTGCTAGATCCGGGACCTCTGACAATGAGCAGTTCTTC.

The J gene is TRBJ1-4, the V gene TRBV4-1, with TRBD1 as a possible D gene (5 bases). Germline values: CDR1 MGHRA, CDR2 YSYEKL. Trimming left V 3 bases short and J 7 bases short, with 12 bases between. The CDR3 loop spans 14 amino acids. The CDR3 region is CASSQVGPGEKLFF. CDR3 nucleotide sequence: TGCGCCAGCAGCCAGGTGGGGCCTGGTGAAAAACTGTTTTTT.

This clonotype occurred many times. The gene calls are TRBV3-1 and TRBJ2-7, with D possibly TRBD1 on 6 matching bases. The CDR3 is made up of 11 amino acids. Looked up from germline, CDR1 is LGHDT and CDR2 is YNNKEL (reference sequence). Deletions cut 8 bases from V and 6 bases from J, with 11 bases between. CDR3 nucleotide sequence: TGTGCCAGCTATGGGGGCGGCGAGCAGTACTTC. This sequence encodes CASYGGGEQYF.

This clonotype has more than one count but fewer than ten. This chain uses TRBV6-5 with TRBJ2-7; possibly TRBD2 for D (6 bases). The ends were cut back, 5 bases at V and 0 bases at J, with 11 bases in the middle. Germline assignment: CDR1 MNHEY and CDR2 SVGAGI. This CDR3 is built from 14 residues. The CDR3 protein is CASSKLASSYEQYF. The CDR3 DNA reads as TGTGCCAGCAGTAAACTAGCCTCCTCCTACGAGCAGTACTTC.